These 22 T cell receptor beta chains were sequenced from one sample in a study of cytomegalovirus exposure and HLA in healthy donors. 60 Vbeta and 13 Jbeta primers were used in PCR. Repertoires were generated with immunoSEQ multiplex PCR, while TCRdb's copy carries only in-frame clones and drops some. This table holds around 120,000 clones, 80% found once. The sample consisted of PBMCs. All receptors come from a female donor in good health and CMV-seropositive.

This clone was observed a few times. This chain links TRBV30 with TRBJ1-5, with a weak D call TRBD1 (6 bases). V lost 3 bases and J 2 bases, leaving 14 bases between the germline ends. Per the germline V gene, CDR1 is GTSNPN and CDR2 is SVGIG (reference sequence). CDR3 length equals 15 residues. The CDR3 here is CAWSYREGGNQPQHF. In DNA form, the CDR3 reads TGTGCCTGGAGCTACAGGGAAGGGGGCAATCAGCCCCAGCATTTT. The full variable domain, completed using reference TRBV30 and TRBJ1-5, is SQTIHQWPATLVQPVGSPLSLECTVEGTSNPNLYWYRQAAGRGLQLLFYSVGIGQISSEVPQNLSASRPQDRQFILSSKKLLLSDSGFYLCAWSYREGGNQPQHFGDGTRLSIL.

This clone was picked up a small number of times. This rearrangement joins TRBV19 to TRBJ1-5, with D hard to call. This CDR3 spans 16 amino acids. Germline-derived CDR1 and CDR2 are LNHDA and SQIVND (reference sequence). Trimming stripped 1 base from V and 2 bases from J, with 12 bases between. The CDR3 region has the DNA TGTGCCAGTAGTATAGTAGGAGGGAACGGCAATCAGCCCCAGCATTTT. Protein product: CASSIVGGNGNQPQHF. Complete variable domain (other parts from reference TRBV19 and TRBJ1-5): DGGITQSPKYLFRKEGQNVTLSCEQNLNHDAMYWYRQDPGQGLRLIYYSQIVNDFQKGDIAEGYSVSREKKESFPLTVTSAQKNPTAFYLCASSIVGGNGNQPQHFGDGTRLSIL.

The chain uses TRBV5-1 and TRBJ2-3; D possibly corresponds to TRBD1 (6 bases). The CDR3 covers 16 residues. Trimming cost V 5 bases and J 2 bases, with 18 bases left between them. CDR1 is SGHRS and CDR2 is YFSETQ in the germline V gene. CDR3 in DNA: TGCGCCAGCAGATCGCAGGGGACCCACACCACAGATACGCAGTATTTT. Translating it yields CASRSQGTHTTDTQYF.

This clone was counted a few times. The rearrangement uses TRBV5-4 and TRBJ2-5; 10 nucleotides agree with TRBD2. The CDR3 runs 14 residues. The ends lost 4 bases at V and 2 bases at J; junction bases unmatched: 2. The germline gives CDR1 SGHNT, CDR2 YYREEE (reference sequence). The CDR3 DNA follows: TGTGCCAGCAGCGCAGCGGGGGGGCAAGAGACCCAGTACTTC. This sequence encodes CASSAAGGQETQYF.

This chain links TRBV18 with TRBJ1-2; 10 bases align to TRBD1. V was clipped by 5 bases and J by 3 bases; unmatched bases: 9. Germline CDR1 reads KGHSH; CDR2 reads LQKENI. This CDR3 is 16 amino acids long. The DNA of the CDR3 is TGTGCCAGCTCATCACTTGGACAGGGGGAGGACTATGGCTACACCTTC. This codes for CASSSLGQGEDYGYTF.

The chain combines TRBV10-2 with TRBJ1-6, with unresolved D. CDR1 is WSHSY, CDR2 SAAADI, per germline. Trimming cost V 11 bases and J 11 bases, with 19 bases left between them. The CDR3 contains 13 residues. The CDR3, as DNA: TGCGCCGGTGGGATATTAGAGGGCGCACCCCTCCACTTT. It translates to CAGGILEGAPLHF.

The chain employs TRBV6-5 and TRBJ2-7, with D unresolved. There are 13 residues in the CDR3. V lost 8 bases to trimming and J lost 3 bases, with 14 bases between them. Germline assignment: CDR1 MNHEY and CDR2 SVGAGI. The CDR3 nucleotides read TGTGCCAGCTCCCCGGAGCCCTACTACGAGCAGTACTTC. Protein sequence: CASSPEPYYEQYF.

The chain links TRBV28 to TRBJ2-1, with TRBD1 as a possible D gene (5 bases). Trimming shortened V by 7 bases and J by 8 bases, and 12 bases separated the two germline ends. Germline V gene lookup returns CDR1 MDHEN and CDR2 SYDVKM. The CDR3 is 12 amino acids. Here the CDR3 DNA reads TGTGCCAGCAAGGGGCTGGCCCATGAGCAGTTCTTC. Its protein product is CASKGLAHEQFF. Full variable domain (remainder filled in from reference TRBV28 and TRBJ2-1): DVKVTQSSRYLVKRTGEKVFLECVQDMDHENMFWYRQDPGLGLRLIYFSYDVKMKEKGDIPEGYSVSREKKERFSLILESASTNQTSMYLCASKGLAHEQFFGPGTRLTVL.

V usage is TRBV5-1 and J usage is TRBJ2-5; 11 bases are shared with TRBD2. Germline V gives CDR1 SGHRS, CDR2 YFSETQ. V lost 4 bases to trimming and J lost 5 bases; unmatched junction nucleotides: 7. This CDR3 spans 15 amino acids. Here the CDR3 reads CASSSGSGGAETQYF. DNA of the CDR3: TGCGCCAGCAGCAGCGGTAGCGGGGGGGCTGAGACCCAGTACTTC.

J is TRBJ1-2 and V is TRBV4-2, with 11 bases aligning to TRBD1. After removal of 1 base from V and 7 bases from J, the junction contained 5 bases not matched to a gene. There are 15 residues in the CDR3. Germline CDR1 LGHNA, CDR2 YNFKEQ. DNA for the CDR3: TGTGCCAGCAGCCAAGGAGGACAGGGGGCGCCTGGCTACACCTTC. Translation: CASSQGGQGAPGYTF.

This clone was seen only once. The chain couples TRBV28 to TRBJ1-6, with 8 positions matching TRBD1. Looked up from germline, CDR1 is MDHEN and CDR2 is SYDVKM. The V and J ends lost 7 bases and 13 bases, in that order; junction bases with no gene match: 12. The CDR3 is 14 residues long. CDR3 in DNA: TGTGCCAGCACCCCGGGACAGGTTCTATCGCCCCTCCACTTT. It yields the protein CASTPGQVLSPLHF.

The rearrangement joins TRBV2 to TRBJ2-3; a possible D gene is TRBD1 (6 bases). This CDR3 has 15 residues. CDR1 and CDR2 from the germline V gene are SNHLY and FYNNEI. Trimming cost V 1 base and J 1 base, with 9 bases left between them. The CDR3 DNA is TGTGCCAGCAGTGAAGACAGGGTTGGCACAGATACGCAGTATTTT. It encodes CASSEDRVGTDTQYF.

This chain connects TRBV19 to TRBJ2-3; 8 nucleotides line up with TRBD1. The CDR3 extends over 15 amino acids. Trimming cost V 5 bases and J 3 bases; bases outside gene matches: 7. The germline gives CDR1 LNHDA, CDR2 SQIVND (reference sequence). This CDR3 is CASSPYRGRTDTQYF. The DNA of the CDR3 is TGTGCCAGTAGTCCCTACAGGGGGAGGACAGATACGCAGTATTTT.

This rearrangement joins TRBV28 to TRBJ2-3; 10 positions match TRBD2. The CDR3 covers 16 residues. The trim removed 5 bases at V and 2 bases at J, leaving 7 bases unmatched. Germline CDR1 reads MDHEN; CDR2 reads SYDVKM. CDR3 DNA: TGTGCCAGCAGTCCGCTAGCGGGGGCCTACACAGATACGCAGTATTTT. Protein sequence: CASSPLAGAYTDTQYF.

V gene TRBV5-1 combines with J gene TRBJ1-1, with D hard to call. Germline V CDR1 and CDR2: SGHRS, YFSETQ. CDR3 length equals 14 residues. V dropped 5 bases and J dropped 2 bases, with 13 bases sitting between them. CDR3 coding DNA: TGCGCCAGCAGATGGACGGGATTCAACACTGAAGCTTTCTTT. This codes for CASRWTGFNTEAFF. The full variable domain, completed using reference TRBV5-1 and TRBJ1-1, is KAGVTQTPRYLIKTRGQQVTLSCSPISGHRSVSWYQQTPGQGLQFLFEYFSETQRNKGNFPGRFSGRQFSNSRSEMNVSTLELGDSALYLCASRWTGFNTEAFFGQGTRLTVV.

This chain uses TRBV27 with TRBJ2-2, with a weak D call TRBD1 (5 bases). This CDR3 spans 15 amino acids. V dropped 2 bases and J dropped 0 bases, with 7 bases sitting between them. CDR1 is MNHEY and CDR2 is SMNVEV in the germline V gene (reference sequence). In DNA, the CDR3 is TGTGCCAGCAGTTTACAGGGTACGAACACCGGGGAGCTGTTTTTT. The encoded protein is CASSLQGTNTGELFF.

This chain connects TRBV28 to TRBJ2-5; tentative D call: TRBD2 (7 bases). Germline CDR1 MDHEN, CDR2 SYDVKM. The V end was cut by 8 bases, the J end by 5 bases, with 15 bases between. The CDR3 sequence is 13 residues long. In DNA, the CDR3 is TGTGCCAGCGGGGTGGGGGGGCCTGAGACCCAGTACTTC. Its protein is CASGVGGPETQYF.

The V gene is TRBV5-1, the J gene TRBJ1-1; tentative D call: TRBD1 (6 bases). Germline loops: CDR1 SGHRS, CDR2 YFSETQ. The CDR3 extends over 16 amino acids. Trimming pared 1 base from V and 7 bases from J, leaving 20 bases between. CDR3 amino acids: CASSLFPGVPADEAFF. The CDR3 nucleotides read TGCGCCAGCAGCTTGTTCCCAGGGGTCCCGGCCGATGAAGCTTTCTTT. Full variable domain (outside the CDR3, taken from reference TRBV5-1 and TRBJ1-1): KAGVTQTPRYLIKTRGQQVTLSCSPISGHRSVSWYQQTPGQGLQFLFEYFSETQRNKGNFPGRFSGRQFSNSRSEMNVSTLELGDSALYLCASSLFPGVPADEAFFGQGTRLTVV.

The V and J genes are TRBV6-5 and TRBJ1-6; 7 bases align to TRBD1. CDR1 is MNHEY, CDR2 SVGAGI, per germline. V lost 4 bases, J lost 13 bases, and 7 bases stayed unmatched. This CDR3 comprises 13 residues. CDR3 amino acids: CASSSRDSSPLHF. The CDR3 DNA follows: TGTGCCAGCAGTTCAAGGGACAGTAGCCCCCTCCACTTT.

The rearrangement uses TRBV29-1 and TRBJ1-1; tentatively, D is TRBD1 (6 bases). Germline V CDR1 and CDR2: SQVTM, ANQGSEA. CDR3 length equals 12 residues. The CDR3 coding sequence is TGCACTACGGGGGGGCGGAACACTGAAGCTTTCTTT. It codes for CTTGGRNTEAFF.

The gene calls are TRBV7-2 and TRBJ1-2; 9 bases are shared with TRBD1. CDR3 length equals 15 residues. The ends lost 10 bases at V and 0 bases at J; junction bases unmatched: 9. The germline gives CDR1 SGHTA, CDR2 FQGNSA. The CDR3 is CANGRDRGTNYGYTF. The DNA for the CDR3 is TGTGCCAACGGAAGAGACAGGGGGACTAACTATGGCTACACCTTC.

The gene calls are TRBV5-4 and TRBJ2-5; D call uncertain. The length of the CDR3 is 13 residues. The V and J ends lost 0 bases and 3 bases respectively, with 6 bases between them. CDR1 SGHNT and CDR2 YYREEE come from the germline V gene (reference sequence). CDR3 sequence reads: CASSLEPEETQYF. The DNA for the CDR3 is TGTGCCAGCAGCTTGGAGCCGGAAGAGACCCAGTACTTC.